These 13 T cell receptor beta chains share one sample of origin, sequenced in a study of blood T cell repertoires in COVID-19. Generated by immunoSEQ multiplex PCR, the TCRdb table keeps only in-frame clones and is missing some. The sample yields 130,000 to 150,000 clones, 70% to 90% seen once. Sequenced material: peripheral blood. All receptors come from a man in his 60s with active or convalescent COVID-19.

The chain couples TRBV9 to TRBJ2-2, with 11 bases aligning to TRBD2. The germline CDR1 and CDR2 sequences are SGDLS and YYNGEE. With V trimmed by 4 bases and J by 5 bases, 16 bases remained unmatched. This CDR3 spans 19 amino acids. The CDR3 loop is CASSPRSGRAGFFTGELFF. The CDR3 nucleotides read TGTGCCAGCAGCCCCCGTAGCGGGAGGGCCGGTTTTTTTACCGGGGAGCTGTTTTTT.

The J gene is TRBJ2-5, the V gene TRBV12-3 or TRBV12-4; a possible D gene is TRBD2 (6 bases). V lost 7 bases and J 1 base, leaving 10 bases between the germline ends. CDR3 length: 13 residues. The CDR3 bases are TGTGCCAGCACCACGGGGGTCCAAGAGACCCAGTACTTC. This translates into CASTTGVQETQYF.

This chain connects TRBV7-3 to TRBJ2-7; D ambiguous. The ends were cut back, 0 bases at V and 6 bases at J, with 9 bases in the middle. The germline CDR1 and CDR2 sequences are SGHTA and FQGTGA. This CDR3 has 13 amino acids. CDR3 loop: CASSLTSGSEQYF. For the CDR3, the DNA is TGTGCCAGCAGCTTAACGTCCGGTAGCGAGCAGTACTTC. Based on the CDR3 plus reference TRBV7-3 and TRBJ2-7, the full variable domain is GAGVSQTPSNKVTEKGKYVELRCDPISGHTALYWYRQSLGQGPEFLIYFQGTGAADDSGLPNDRFFAVRPEGSVSTLKIQRTERGDSAVYLCASSLTSGSEQYFGPGTRLTVT.

This chain links TRBV4-2 with TRBJ2-3, with TRBD1 identical over 8 bases. Germline V lookup: CDR1 LGHNA, CDR2 YNFKEQ. The CDR3 has 12 amino acids. V was pared by 0 bases and J by 13 bases, with 3 bases of the junction left unmatched. CDR3 in DNA: TGTGCCAGCAGCCAAGATCCAGGGGGCAAGTATTTT. Translated: CASSQDPGGKYF.

The J gene is TRBJ2-7, the V gene TRBV5-6; 13 bases map to TRBD2. The CDR3 has 16 amino acids. Losses at the gene ends were 5 bases for V and 2 bases for J; bases not matched to a gene: 7. From germline, CDR1 is SGHDT and CDR2 YYEEEE. CDR3 in amino acids: CASRFAGLAGAYEQYF. As DNA, the CDR3 is TGTGCCAGCAGGTTCGCCGGACTAGCGGGAGCCTACGAGCAGTACTTC.

This chain joins TRBV27 and TRBJ2-2; 11 bases line up with TRBD1. The V and J ends lost 7 bases and 5 bases, in that order; junction bases with no gene match: 12. Germline V CDR1 and CDR2: MNHEY, SMNVEV (reference sequence). The CDR3 loop spans 17 amino acids. The CDR3 sequence: CASKTFSGQGVTGELFF. The CDR3 region has the DNA TGTGCCAGCAAAACTTTCTCGGGACAGGGGGTTACCGGGGAGCTGTTTTTT.

Written as DNA, the CDR3 is TGTGCCAGCTCACCACCAGACAGCCAAGAGACCCAGTACTTC. It is translated as CASSPPDSQETQYF. V is TRBV18 and J is TRBJ2-5; tentatively, D is TRBD1 (5 bases). Germline V gene sequence: CDR1 KGHSH, CDR2 LQKENI. CDR3 size: 14 residues. Trimming stripped 0 bases from V and 1 base from J, with 6 bases between.

This clone was recorded only once. The chain has TRBV5-4 and TRBJ2-3, with D unclear. CDR1 is SGHNT and CDR2 is YYREEE in the germline V gene (reference sequence). The CDR3 has 14 residues. The germline V and J ends were trimmed by 2 bases and 6 bases, with 13 bases remaining between them. The CDR3 region is CASSLRSKLDTQYF. The CDR3 DNA reads TGTGCCAGCAGCTTAAGGAGCAAGCTGGATACGCAGTATTTT. Together with reference TRBV5-4 and TRBJ2-3, the CDR3 gives the full variable domain: ETGVTQSPTHLIKTRGQQVTLRCSSQSGHNTVSWYQQALGQGPQFIFQYYREEENGRGNFPPRFSGLQFPNYSSELNVNALELDDSALYLCASSLRSKLDTQYFGPGTRLTVL.

The chain couples TRBV28 to TRBJ1-3; D not certain. The CDR3 contains 14 residues. Trimming left V 8 bases short and J 2 bases short, with 13 bases between. Germline lookup yields CDR1 MDHEN and CDR2 SYDVKM. CDR3 residues: CASGPLYTGNTIYF. The CDR3 DNA reads TGTGCCAGCGGGCCCCTCTATACTGGAAACACCATATATTTT.

J is TRBJ1-4 and V is TRBV5-1; 9 positions match TRBD1. The CDR3 has 14 residues. The germline V gene encodes CDR1 SGHRS and CDR2 YFSETQ. Trimming took 7 bases from V and 7 from J; bases not matched to a gene: 8. This chain's CDR3 is CASGPGQGTEKLFF. CDR3 in DNA: TGCGCCAGCGGACCTGGACAGGGGACTGAAAAACTGTTTTTT.

V is TRBV28 and J is TRBJ1-4; 7 nucleotides align to TRBD1. The CDR3 contains 15 residues. V was clipped by 6 bases and J by 3 bases; unmatched bases: 7. Germline V lookup: CDR1 MDHEN, CDR2 SYDVKM. The CDR3 protein is CASREQGSPNEKLFF. For the CDR3, the DNA is TGTGCCAGCAGGGAACAGGGGTCACCTAATGAAAAACTGTTTTTT.

V gene TRBV11-3 combines with J gene TRBJ2-3, with 10 bases aligning to TRBD2. The CDR3 totals 15 residues. Germline values: CDR1 SGHNT, CDR2 YENEEA. J was trimmed by 6 bases and V by 1 base; bases with no gene match: 4. The CDR3 spells CASSLGGTSADTQYF. Here the CDR3 DNA reads TGTGCCAGCAGCTTAGGTGGGACTAGCGCCGATACGCAGTATTTT. Together with reference TRBV11-3 and TRBJ2-3, the CDR3 gives the full variable domain: EAGVVQSPRYKIIEKKQPVAFWCNPISGHNTLYWYLQNLGQGPELLIRYENEEAVDDSQLPKDRFSAERLKGVDSTLKIQPAELGDSAVYLCASSLGGTSADTQYFGPGTRLTVL.

V usage is TRBV9 and J usage is TRBJ2-7; a possible D gene is TRBD1 (6 bases). CDR3 length: 13 residues. V lost 3 bases and J lost 0, with 7 bases in between. Germline values: CDR1 SGDLS, CDR2 YYNGEE. CDR3 nucleotides: TGTGCCAGCAGCGGGACAGCCTCCTACGAGCAGTACTTC. Protein product: CASSGTASYEQYF.